The present entry profiles one T cell receptor beta chain with its context. Reverse transcription of about 0.5 to 1 ug RNA was carried out with random hexamers. With immunoSEQ multiplex PCR, TCR beta CDR3 was amplified across 54 Vbeta and 13 Jbeta. TCRdb re-called the immunoSEQ multiplex PCR reads through MiXCR, storing one row per CDR3 protein. Here the sample spans fewer than 200,000 distinct CDR3 sequences, approximately 95% being singletons. CD8+ and CD4+ T cells circulating in blood were sequenced for TCR beta. Controls were age- and sex-matched healthy donors. TEMRA cells were enriched by FACS, and CD4+ and CD8+ T cells were negatively isolated. The data were obtained in a study of CD8 T cells in Susac syndrome. The CDR3 spans 16 residues. Trimming at V came to 8 bases and at J to 9 bases, leaving 17 bases not matched to a gene. CDR1 and CDR2 (germline): SQVTM, ANQGSEA.

This receptor was identified in a human donor in good health. Source material: CD4+ T cells from PBMCs. The chain carries TRBV29-1 and TRBJ1-6, with 9 nucleotides matching TRBD1. The CDR3 sequence: CSPPDPRGTGSSPLHF. CDR3 DNA: TGCAGCCCGCCCGACCCTCGTGGGACAGGGAGTTCACCCCTCCACTTT.